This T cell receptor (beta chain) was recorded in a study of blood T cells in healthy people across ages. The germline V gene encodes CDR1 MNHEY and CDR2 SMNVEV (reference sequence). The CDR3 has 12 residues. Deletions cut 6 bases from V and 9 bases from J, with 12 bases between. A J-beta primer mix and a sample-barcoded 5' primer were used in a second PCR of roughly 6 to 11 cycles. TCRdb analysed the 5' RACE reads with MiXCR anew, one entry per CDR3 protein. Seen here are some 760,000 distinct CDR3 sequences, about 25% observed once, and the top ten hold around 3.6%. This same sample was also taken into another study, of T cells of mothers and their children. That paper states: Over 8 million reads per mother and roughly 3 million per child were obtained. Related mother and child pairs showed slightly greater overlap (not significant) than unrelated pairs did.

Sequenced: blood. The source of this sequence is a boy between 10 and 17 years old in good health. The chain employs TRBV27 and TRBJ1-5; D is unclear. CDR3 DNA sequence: TGTGCCAGCAGCCTGCGCGAGGGGCCCCAGCATTTT. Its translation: CASSLREGPQHF.